This section outlines one TCR beta chain sequence together with its context. Its cognate antigen is unknown. This entry is derived from a study of PD-1 blockade in classical Hodgkin lymphoma. Overall study: Nivolumab dosed at 3 mg/kg went to patients intravenously every 2 weeks.

Brentuximab vedotin exposure varied, and every patient relapsed after autologous stem cell transplantation. Purification of CD4+ T cells from thawed PBMCs was performed via magnetic negative selection. Libraries were prepared by immunoSEQ multiplex PCR; TCRdb keeps only in-frame clonotypes and omits some of them. The repertoire consists of 25,000 to 30,000 clones, with roughly 80% occurring once and the leading ten covering around 2.3%. V was clipped by 0 bases and J by 8 bases, with 13 bases between them. Germline CDR1 is WSHSY and CDR2 is SAAADI. This CDR3 has 14 residues. Study outcomes and limitations: CD4+ but not CD8+ TCR diversity rose significantly by C4D1. Exclusion was applied to patients who started nivolumab under 1 year after ASCT.

The TCR was taken from a human donor with classical Hodgkin lymphoma. The sequences come from CD4+ T cells from blood, collected at baseline. The gene calls are TRBV10-2 and TRBJ1-2; D is undetermined. Written as DNA, the CDR3 is TGCGCCAGCAGTGAGTCCCCAGGAGCCGGGGGCTACACCTTC. It yields the protein CASSESPGAGGYTF.